The 3 T cell receptor beta chains below were found in one sample sequenced in a study of T cell repertoires in cytomegalovirus infection. In TCRdb, the reads were re-called with MiXCR into one record per CDR3 protein. Of some 680,000 distinct CDR3 sequences in the sample, under 40% were seen once. Sequencing was done on a sample of PBMCs. The receptors come from a human donor in good health (CMV status not recorded). Some clones in this sample may be carry-over from other donors' samples.

This clonotype was detected many times. V gene TRBV7-9 combines with J gene TRBJ1-2; 10 nucleotides line up with TRBD1. The germline V gene encodes CDR1 SEHNR and CDR2 FQNEAQ (reference sequence). The CDR3 has 15 amino acids. V lost 7 bases and J lost 0; bases outside the gene matches: 5. DNA for the CDR3: TGTGCCAGCACCCTGGGGACAGGGGCTAACTATGGCTACACCTTC. Encoded protein: CASTLGTGANYGYTF.

This clonotype came up many times. This chain joins TRBV7-2 and TRBJ1-2; the match to TRBD1 covers 8 bases. CDR1 SGHTA and CDR2 FQGNSA come from the germline V gene. Unmatched junction bases numbered 5, after V lost 5 bases and J lost 3 bases. CDR3 size: 14 residues. CDR3 protein: CASSTKTGDYGYTF. In DNA, the CDR3 is TGTGCCAGCAGCACGAAGACAGGGGACTATGGCTACACCTTC.

Comments on this clonotype: This CDR3 fails to terminate in the conserved phenylalanine or tryptophan, so it likely reflects a read error. The chain uses TRBV28 and TRBJ1-5; a weak D match, TRBD1 (6 bases). The CDR3 covers 13 residues. Trimming took off 6 bases at V and 10 bases at J, with 16 bases between the two ends. Looked up from germline, CDR1 is MDHEN and CDR2 is SYDVKM. DNA for the CDR3: TGTGCCAGCAGCCGGGACATCCTGAGTCCCCAGCATTTG. Translated, it gives CASSRDILSPQHL.